Listed below are T cell receptor beta chains from one sample, sequenced in a study of T cell repertoires in cytomegalovirus infection. TCRdb recomputed calls from the reads with MiXCR, one row per CDR3 protein. The table has over 450,000 distinct CDR3 sequences, about 11% seen once; the top ten hold 10%. Specimen: PBMCs. These receptors all come from a human donor in good health (CMV status not recorded). Some clones in this sample may be carry-over from other donors' samples. Both conserved end residues are part of each CDR3. The D gene is left open where the match is weak. Size tells how often a clone was seen (once, few, many) or the class of an expanded clone, and some rows leave it out.

d_call,j_call,v_call,clone_size,cdr3_nt,cdr3_aa
TRBD2,TRBJ2-1,TRBV12-3/TRBV12-4,many,TGTGCCAGCAGTTCGACTAGCGGGACGGGCAATGAGCAGTTCTTC,CASSSTSGTGNEQFF
TRBD2,TRBJ2-1,TRBV5-1,.,TGCGCCAGCAGCCGGGGGGGTGCGAGAAATGAGCAGTTCTTC,CASSRGGARNEQFF
TRBD1,TRBJ1-5,TRBV6-5,.,TGTGCCAGCAGACCCGGGACAGGCCACCATCAGCCCCAGCATTTT,CASRPGTGHHQPQHF
TRBD1,TRBJ1-5,TRBV20-1,.,TGCAGTGCTCAGGACAGGGGGCGAGGTATGAATCAGCCCCAGCATTTT,CSAQDRGRGMNQPQHF
.,TRBJ2-3,TRBV7-9,many,TGTGCCAGCAGCTCGGACAGCGTCGGGGATACGCAGTATTTT,CASSSDSVGDTQYF
TRBD1,TRBJ1-2,TRBV12-3/TRBV12-4,many,TGTGCCAGCAGCCCCTCGACAGGGGGCGCCGGGGGGTATGGCTACACCTTC,CASSPSTGGAGGYGYTF
TRBD1,TRBJ1-6,TRBV5-1,.,TGCGCCAGCAGCACAAGCCTACAGGGGGGACGGAATTCACCCCTCCACTTT,CASSTSLQGGRNSPLHF
.,TRBJ2-7,TRBV28,many,TGTGCCAGCACCACCAATGGCCTCGAGCAGTACTTC,CASTTNGLEQYF
.,TRBJ2-1,TRBV11-3,many,TGTGCCAGCAGCTTTGGGCCGGTCGGCAATGAGCAGTTCTTC,CASSFGPVGNEQFF
.,TRBJ2-5,TRBV3-1,.,TGTGCCAGCAGCCAAGGAACAGGGCGGGAGACCCAGTACTTC,CASSQGTGRETQYF
.,TRBJ2-7,TRBV12-3/TRBV12-4,many,TGTGCCAGCAGTTACCAGGCGACCCCCTACGAGCAGTACTTC,CASSYQATPYEQYF
TRBD1,TRBJ2-1,TRBV27,.,TGTGCCAGCAGTCTCGAAGGGGGCACCTACAATGAGCAGTTCTTC,CASSLEGGTYNEQFF
TRBD2,TRBJ2-6,TRBV20-1,.,TGCAGTGCTAGGAGGGACTACGAGAACTCTGGGGCCAACGTCCTGACTTTC,CSARRDYENSGANVLTF
TRBD1,TRBJ2-7,TRBV7-9,many,TGTGCCAGCAGCTTAGCTGGGACAGGGGGCTACGAGCAGTACTTC,CASSLAGTGGYEQYF
.,TRBJ1-5,TRBV28,.,TGTGCCAGCAGTACCCCCATCACAGGAGACAGCAATCAGCCCCAGCATTTT,CASSTPITGDSNQPQHF
TRBD1,TRBJ1-1,TRBV29-1,few,TGCAGCTTACGGACAGGGGGGTACACTGAAGCTTTCTTT,CSLRTGGYTEAFF
.,TRBJ1-2,TRBV11-2,many,TGTGCCAGCAGCCAAACGGGAATTGGTGGCTACACCTTC,CASSQTGIGGYTF
TRBD1,TRBJ1-2,TRBV3-1,many,TGTGCCAGCAGCCAAGATCGGACAGGCGCATTTTATGGCTACACCTTC,CASSQDRTGAFYGYTF
.,TRBJ2-3,TRBV12-3/TRBV12-4,many,TGTGCCAGCAGCATAATCATAGGTGTAGATACGCAGTATTTT,CASSIIIGVDTQYF
.,TRBJ1-1,TRBV7-3,many,TGTGCCAGCAGCCCCGGGGGGGGGCGAACCACAATGAACACTGAAGCTTTCTTT,CASSPGGGRTTMNTEAFF
.,TRBJ2-5,TRBV20-1,few,TGCAGTGCTATCCAGAGGTCGGCGGAGACCCAGTACTTC,CSAIQRSAETQYF
TRBD1,TRBJ1-1,TRBV6-6,few,TGTGCCAGCAGTTACCCCCCGACAGGGGGATATCGCACTGAAGCTTTCTTT,CASSYPPTGGYRTEAFF
.,TRBJ1-1,TRBV12-3/TRBV12-4,.,TGTGCCAGCAGCCCGGAATGGAACACTGAAGCTTTCTTT,CASSPEWNTEAFF
.,TRBJ2-7,TRBV7-2,many,TGTGCCAGCAGCGAAAATTCGGGATACGAGCAGTACTTC,CASSENSGYEQYF
TRBD2,TRBJ2-1,TRBV2,few,TGTGCCAGCAGAGCTAGCGGAGTCTACAATGAGCAGTTCTTC,CASRASGVYNEQFF
TRBD1,TRBJ2-5,TRBV2,few,TGTGCCAGCCACAGGGGCCAAGAGACCCAGTACTTC,CASHRGQETQYF
.,TRBJ1-1,TRBV19,.,TGTGCCAGTAGTATCTGGGGGACCACTGGTGAAGCTTTCTTT,CASSIWGTTGEAFF
.,TRBJ1-1,TRBV3-1,many,TGTGCCAGCAGCCAACCCGGGACGAGAGGATCTGAAGCTTTCTTT,CASSQPGTRGSEAFF
TRBD2,TRBJ2-2,TRBV11-2,.,TGTGCCAGCAGCTTATGGGCGGGGGACACCGGGGAGCTGTTTTTT,CASSLWAGDTGELFF
.,TRBJ1-1,TRBV6-1,many,TGTGCCACCCATGACCGACACACTGAAGCTTTCTTT,CATHDRHTEAFF
TRBD2,TRBJ2-1,TRBV7-3,many,TGTGCCAGCAGCTTATCCCGGACTAGCGGGGACGATGAGCAGTTCTTC,CASSLSRTSGDDEQFF
.,TRBJ2-1,TRBV6-5,many,TGTGCCAGCAGCCGCGCGTTGCGAAGCTCCTACAATGAGCAGTTCTTC,CASSRALRSSYNEQFF
.,TRBJ1-5,TRBV6-2/TRBV6-3,many,TGTGCCAGCAGTTACTCTCCCGCGCGACAGTCCTATAGCAATCAGCCCCAGCATTTT,CASSYSPARQSYSNQPQHF
.,TRBJ2-3,TRBV28,.,TGTGCCAGCAGCGCGTACCGAGATACGCAGTATTTT,CASSAYRDTQYF
.,TRBJ2-1,TRBV20-1,.,TGCAGTGCTAGGTCCTACTACAATGAGCAGTTCTTC,CSARSYYNEQFF
TRBD2,TRBJ2-3,TRBV7-6,.,TGTGCCAGAACCGGGACTAGCGATACAGATACGCAGTATTTT,CARTGTSDTDTQYF
.,TRBJ1-2,TRBV20-1,many,TGCAGTGCTAGAGATCCCCACTATGGCTACACCTTC,CSARDPHYGYTF
TRBD1,TRBJ1-6,TRBV12-3/TRBV12-4,few,TGTGCCAGCTCGGACCGGACAGGGCGCTCGGGCAGCTCCTATAATTCACCCCTCCACTTT,CASSDRTGRSGSSYNSPLHF
.,TRBJ1-1,TRBV18,many,TGTGCCAGCTCACGGGTATGGAACACTGAAGCTTTCTTT,CASSRVWNTEAFF
.,TRBJ1-2,TRBV3-1,.,TGTGCCAGCAGCAACCCTCGGACTGGCGGCTACACCTTC,CASSNPRTGGYTF
.,TRBJ2-5,TRBV6-1,many,TGTGCCAGCGCAGGGGTTGTCAGGAGAGAGACCCAGTACTTC,CASAGVVRRETQYF
.,TRBJ1-5,TRBV3-1,few,TGTGCCAGCAGCCAAGTGGGGCAGGTCAATCAGCCCCAGCATTTT,CASSQVGQVNQPQHF
.,TRBJ1-5,TRBV7-9,.,TGTGCCAGCAGCTTAGCGGGGGGTTTGAACCATCAGCCCCAGCATTTT,CASSLAGGLNHQPQHF
.,TRBJ2-2,TRBV28,many,TGTGCCAGCAGTTCTCCGTATCTGCGGTCCGACGACACCGGGGAGCTGTTTTTT,CASSSPYLRSDDTGELFF
TRBD2,TRBJ2-3,TRBV9,.,TGTGCCAGCAGCGTAGTTTCTGCGGGGGGCACAGATACGCAGTATTTT,CASSVVSAGGTDTQYF
TRBD2,TRBJ2-1,TRBV9,.,TGTGCCAGCAGCGCAAGACCAAGCGGGGCCTACAATGAGCAGTTCTTC,CASSARPSGAYNEQFF
.,TRBJ1-1,TRBV2,many,TGTGCCTCGCGGTTCGACAAGGCCACTGAAGCTTTCTTT,CASRFDKATEAFF
TRBD1,TRBJ1-4,TRBV28,many,TGTGCCAGCAGTGCGGTTCTCGGGGGACAGTCTAATGAAAAACTGTTTTTT,CASSAVLGGQSNEKLFF